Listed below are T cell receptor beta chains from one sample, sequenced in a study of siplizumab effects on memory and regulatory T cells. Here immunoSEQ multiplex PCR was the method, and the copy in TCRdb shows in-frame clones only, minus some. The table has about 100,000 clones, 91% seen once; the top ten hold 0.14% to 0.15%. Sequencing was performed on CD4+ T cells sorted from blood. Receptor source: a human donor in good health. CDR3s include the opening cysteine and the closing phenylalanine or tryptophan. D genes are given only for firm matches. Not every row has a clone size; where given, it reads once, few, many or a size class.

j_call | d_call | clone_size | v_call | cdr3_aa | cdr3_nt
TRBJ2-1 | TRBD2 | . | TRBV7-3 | CASSLRHLAGSYNEQFF | TGTGCCAGCAGCTTACGTCACCTAGCGGGGTCCTACAATGAGCAGTTCTTC
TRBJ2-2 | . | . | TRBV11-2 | CASSLDPQGWTGELFF | TGTGCCAGCAGCTTAGATCCTCAGGGATGGACCGGGGAGCTGTTTTTT
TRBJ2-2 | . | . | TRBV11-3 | CASSPRESGELFF | TGTGCCAGCAGCCCGAGAGAGTCCGGGGAGCTGTTTTTT
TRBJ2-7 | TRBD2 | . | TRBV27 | CASRTSGGSYEQYF | TGTGCCAGCAGGACTAGCGGGGGGAGCTACGAGCAGTACTTC
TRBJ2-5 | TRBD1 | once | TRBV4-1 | CASSPGQGAWGETQYF | TGCGCCAGCAGCCCGGGACAGGGGGCCTGGGGGGAGACCCAGTACTTC
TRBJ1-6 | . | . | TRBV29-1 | CSVEEGRGLHF | TGCAGCGTTGAAGAAGGGCGAGGCCTCCACTTT
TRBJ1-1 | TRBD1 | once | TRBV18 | CASSLWTGSDTEAFF | TGTGCCAGCTCATTGTGGACAGGGTCCGACACTGAAGCTTTCTTT
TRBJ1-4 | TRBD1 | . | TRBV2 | CASRTGGATNEKLFF | TGTGCCAGTAGAACAGGGGGCGCAACTAATGAAAAACTGTTTTTT
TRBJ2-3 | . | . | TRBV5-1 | CASSFQEGLRVDTQYF | TGCGCCAGCAGCTTCCAGGAGGGCCTTAGGGTAGATACGCAGTATTTT
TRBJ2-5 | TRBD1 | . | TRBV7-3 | CASSLNPDRGGKETQYF | TGTGCCAGCAGCTTAAATCCAGACAGGGGAGGAAAGGAGACCCAGTACTTC
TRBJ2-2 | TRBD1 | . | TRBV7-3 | CASSFGTGGVTPGELFF | TGTGCCAGCAGCTTTGGGACAGGGGGCGTGACGCCCGGGGAGCTGTTTTTT
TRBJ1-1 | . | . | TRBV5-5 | CASSTQWGDTEAFF | TGTGCCAGCAGCACACAATGGGGTGACACTGAAGCTTTCTTT
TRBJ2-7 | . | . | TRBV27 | CASSFDRRAYEQYF | TGTGCCAGCAGTTTCGACAGGCGCGCCTACGAGCAGTACTTC
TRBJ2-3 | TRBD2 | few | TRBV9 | CASSVGPGGTDTQYF | TGTGCCAGCAGCGTAGGTCCGGGGGGTACAGATACGCAGTATTTT
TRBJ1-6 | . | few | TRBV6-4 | CASSSGNSPLHF | TGTGCCAGCAGTTCAGGGAATTCACCCCTCCACTTT
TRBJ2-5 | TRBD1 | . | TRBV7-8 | CASSLPTGTGGPSAKETQYF | TGTGCCAGCAGCTTACCCACCGGGACAGGGGGTCCGTCGGCCAAAGAGACCCAGTACTTC
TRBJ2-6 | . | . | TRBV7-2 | CASSFIGANVLTF | TGTGCCAGCAGCTTTATAGGGGCCAACGTCCTGACTTTC
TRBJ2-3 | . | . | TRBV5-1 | CASSLQGPDTQYF | TGCGCCAGCAGCCTACAGGGTCCAGATACGCAGTATTTT
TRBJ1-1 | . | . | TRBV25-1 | CASGPGTVNTEAFF | TGTGCCAGCGGTCCTGGGACGGTGAACACTGAAGCTTTCTTT
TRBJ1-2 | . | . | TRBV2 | CASSEGSRHGYTF | TGTGCCAGCAGTGAGGGATCGCGCCATGGCTACACCTTC
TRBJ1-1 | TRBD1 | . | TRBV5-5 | CASSNDRGPQMNTEAFF | TGTGCCAGCAGCAACGACAGGGGCCCCCAAATGAACACTGAAGCTTTCTTT
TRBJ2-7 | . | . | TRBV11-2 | CASSPKTGRDGEQYF | TGTGCCAGCAGCCCCAAGACAGGCAGGGATGGCGAGCAGTACTTC
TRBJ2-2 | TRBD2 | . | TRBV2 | CASSATSVNSGGLNTGELFF | TGTGCCAGCAGTGCCACATCCGTAAATAGCGGGGGATTAAACACCGGGGAGCTGTTTTTT
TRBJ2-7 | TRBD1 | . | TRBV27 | CASSFQGDEQYF | TGTGCCAGCAGTTTTCAGGGGGACGAGCAGTACTTC
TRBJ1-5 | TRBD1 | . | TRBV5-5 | CASSLPGQGFQPQHF | TGTGCCAGCAGCTTACCGGGACAGGGTTTTCAGCCCCAGCATTTT
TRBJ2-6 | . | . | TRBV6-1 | CASSSPGVNVLTF | TGTGCCAGCAGTTCACCCGGGGTCAACGTCCTGACTTTC
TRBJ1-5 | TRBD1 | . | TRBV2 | CASQEAGGDLWPQHF | TGTGCCAGCCAGGAAGCAGGGGGTGATTTATGGCCCCAGCATTTT
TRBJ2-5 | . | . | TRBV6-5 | CASSLKETQYF | TGTGCCAGCAGTCTTAAAGAGACCCAGTACTTC
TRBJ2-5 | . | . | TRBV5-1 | CASSLVPGPEGETQYF | TGCGCCAGCAGCTTGGTGCCAGGACCGGAGGGAGAGACCCAGTACTTC
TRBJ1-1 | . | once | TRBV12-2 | CATPRGCTEAFF | TGTGCAACTCCCAGGGGGTGTACTGAAGCTTTCTTT
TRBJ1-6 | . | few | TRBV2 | CASSSTESNSPLHF | TGTGCCAGCAGTTCTACAGAAAGCAATTCACCCCTCCACTTT
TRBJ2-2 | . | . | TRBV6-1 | CASSGGPGTGELFF | TGTGCCAGCAGTGGGGGGCCGGGGACCGGGGAGCTGTTTTTT
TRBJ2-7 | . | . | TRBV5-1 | CASSLTDLRNRDEQYF | TGCGCCAGCAGCTTGACTGATTTGAGGAACAGGGACGAGCAGTACTTC
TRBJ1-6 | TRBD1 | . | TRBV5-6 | CASSAPDRARASPLHF | TGTGCCAGCAGCGCCCCGGACAGGGCACGAGCTTCACCCCTCCACTTT
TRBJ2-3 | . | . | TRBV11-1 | CASSLPTDTQYF | TGTGCCAGCAGCCTGCCCACAGATACGCAGTATTTT
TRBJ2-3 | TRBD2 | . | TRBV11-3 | CASSLGGGSGTDTQYF | TGTGCCAGCAGCTTGGGCGGGGGGAGCGGCACAGATACGCAGTATTTT
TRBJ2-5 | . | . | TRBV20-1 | CSALVGETQYF | TGCAGTGCCCTAGTGGGGGAGACCCAGTACTTC
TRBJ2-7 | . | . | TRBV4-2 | CASSQDLDAGEQYF | TGTGCCAGCAGCCAGGACTTGGATGCAGGCGAGCAGTACTTC
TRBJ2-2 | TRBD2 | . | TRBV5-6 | CASSSSSGGAGTGELFF | TGTGCCAGCAGCAGTTCTAGCGGGGGGGCCGGCACCGGGGAGCTGTTTTTT
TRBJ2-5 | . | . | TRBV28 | CASRTQETQYF | TGTGCCAGCAGGACTCAAGAGACCCAGTACTTC
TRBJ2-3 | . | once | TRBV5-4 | CASSFREAATDTQYF | TGTGCCAGCAGCTTTAGAGAGGCAGCCACAGATACGCAGTATTTT
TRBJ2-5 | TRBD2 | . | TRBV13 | CASSLVGQRGVAQETQYF | TGTGCCAGCAGCTTAGTCGGGCAGCGGGGGGTGGCTCAAGAGACCCAGTACTTC
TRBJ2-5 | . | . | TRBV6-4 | CASSEHEVGETQYF | TGTGCCAGCAGTGAGCATGAAGTCGGGGAGACCCAGTACTTC
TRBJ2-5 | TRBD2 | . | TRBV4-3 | CASSPRGGKETQYF | TGCGCCAGCAGCCCGCGGGGGGGTAAAGAGACCCAGTACTTC
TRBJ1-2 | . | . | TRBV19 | CASHGLNYGYTF | TGTGCCAGTCACGGACTGAACTATGGCTACACCTTC
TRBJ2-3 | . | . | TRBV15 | CATSRDPSTGPSTDTQYF | TGTGCCACCAGCAGAGACCCCTCGACAGGCCCTAGCACAGATACGCAGTATTTT
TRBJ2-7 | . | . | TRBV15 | CATSRDRSRTYEQYF | TGTGCCACCAGCAGAGATCGTTCTAGGACCTACGAGCAGTACTTC
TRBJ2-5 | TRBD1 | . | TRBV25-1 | CASSNGQGFRETQYF | TGTGCCAGCAGTAACGGACAGGGGTTTCGAGAGACCCAGTACTTC
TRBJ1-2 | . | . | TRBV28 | CASSLNIRQTGYTF | TGTGCCAGCAGTTTAAACATCCGCCAAACTGGCTACACCTTC
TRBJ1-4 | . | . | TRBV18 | CASSEALVEKLFF | TGTGCCAGCTCAGAGGCGTTAGTTGAAAAACTGTTTTTT
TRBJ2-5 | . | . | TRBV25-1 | CASNRQGGQETQYF | TGTGCCAGCAACCGACAGGGAGGGCAAGAGACCCAGTACTTC
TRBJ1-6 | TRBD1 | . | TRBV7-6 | CASSWGQGDNSPLHF | TGTGCCAGCAGCTGGGGACAGGGCGATAATTCACCCCTCCACTTT
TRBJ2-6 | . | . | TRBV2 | CASSESGANVLTF | TGTGCCAGCAGTGAGTCCGGGGCCAACGTCCTGACTTTC
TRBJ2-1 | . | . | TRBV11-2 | CASSVIYKSYNEQFF | TGTGCCAGCAGCGTTATTTACAAGTCCTACAATGAGCAGTTCTTC
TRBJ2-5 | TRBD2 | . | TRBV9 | CASSVLAGGATQYF | TGTGCCAGCAGCGTACTAGCGGGGGGGGCGACCCAGTACTTC
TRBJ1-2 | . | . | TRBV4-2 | CASSPWIRAEQPNGYTF | TGTGCCAGCAGCCCCTGGATTCGGGCGGAACAGCCCAATGGCTACACCTTC
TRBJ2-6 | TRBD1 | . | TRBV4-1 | CASSQVMTGNSGANVLTF | TGCGCCAGCAGCCAAGTAATGACAGGGAATTCTGGGGCCAACGTCCTGACTTTC
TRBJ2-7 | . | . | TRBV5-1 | CASSLDTPYEQYF | TGCGCCAGCAGCTTGGACACCCCCTACGAGCAGTACTTC
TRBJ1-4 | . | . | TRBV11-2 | CASSLTGNEKLFF | TGTGCCAGCAGCTTAACGGGGAATGAAAAACTGTTTTTT